The 21 T cell receptor beta chains reported below all come from one sample, sequenced in a study of OX40 agonist ivuxolimab in advanced cancers. Clones were read by immunoSEQ multiplex PCR, and TCRdb kept only the in-frame ones, dropping some. The sample consists of some 45,000 clones, 70% to 85% of them appearing once. Sequencing used CD4+ or CD8+ T cells sorted from blood, obtained in a trial of the OX40 agonist ivuxolimab. The receptors here all came from an adult with an advanced solid tumor such as melanoma, head and neck, liver or kidney cancer.

The chain recombines TRBV29-1 with TRBJ2-7; TRBD2 matches at 7 bases. The CDR3 has 12 amino acids. Germline V CDR1 and CDR2: SQVTM, ANQGSEA. V was pared by 4 bases and J by 4 bases, with 4 bases of the junction left unmatched. The chain's CDR3 is CSVGSGNYEQYF. The CDR3 DNA is TGCAGCGTTGGGAGCGGGAATTACGAGCAGTACTTC.

This sequence joins TRBV19 and TRBJ2-5; tentative D call: TRBD1 (5 bases). The CDR3 runs 14 residues. The V gene lost 0 bases and the J gene lost 1 base, with 6 bases spanning the gap. Germline CDR1 LNHDA, CDR2 SQIVND (reference sequence). In DNA, the CDR3 is TGTGCCAGTAGTATAGAAAGGGGCCAAGAGACCCAGTACTTC. Protein sequence: CASSIERGQETQYF.

The chain employs TRBV7-9 and TRBJ2-1; the match to TRBD2 covers 10 bases. Germline V lookup: CDR1 SEHNR, CDR2 FQNEAQ (reference sequence). V lost 3 bases, J lost 4 bases, and 3 bases stayed unmatched. This CDR3 has 15 amino acids. The CDR3 protein is CASSFTSGKYNEQFF. In DNA, the CDR3 is TGTGCCAGCAGCTTCACTAGCGGGAAGTACAATGAGCAGTTCTTC.

The chain carries TRBV13 and TRBJ1-2; D is undetermined. Germline CDR1 PRHDT, CDR2 FYEKMQ (reference sequence). CDR3 size: 14 residues. Trimming removed 2 bases at V and 4 bases at J, with 11 bases between. The CDR3 loop reads CASSLLDSGYGYTF. Here the CDR3 DNA reads TGTGCCAGCAGCTTATTGGATTCCGGCTATGGCTACACCTTC.

The chain employs TRBV18 and TRBJ2-3; D assignment may be TRBD1 or TRBD2 (5 bases each). Germline V gene lookup returns CDR1 KGHSH and CDR2 LQKENI. The V gene lost 0 bases and the J gene lost 0 bases, with 13 bases spanning the gap. The CDR3 is made up of 17 amino acids. The CDR3 region has the DNA TGTGCCAGCTCACCACCGGGGGTTTCGGGGAGCACAGATACGCAGTATTTT. This codes for CASSPPGVSGSTDTQYF.

The rearrangement uses TRBV10-3 and TRBJ2-7; D gene ambiguous. Germline V lookup: CDR1 ENHRY, CDR2 SYGVKD. The CDR3 contains 15 residues. Between the trimmed V and J ends, which lost 3 bases and 1 base, there was a span of 13 bases. In DNA form, the CDR3 reads TGTGCCATCAGTGAAGGATTTGGTTTGTCCTACGAGCAGTACTTC. Translating it yields CAISEGFGLSYEQYF.

The chain has TRBV29-1 and TRBJ2-5; unclear D gene. V was clipped by 4 bases and J by 5 bases, with 17 bases between them. Germline values: CDR1 SQVTM, CDR2 ANQGSEA. The CDR3 sequence is 14 residues long. CDR3 residues: CSVAPPPMEETQYF. The CDR3 nucleotides are TGCAGCGTTGCTCCCCCCCCCATGGAGGAGACCCAGTACTTC.

V gene TRBV5-1 combines with J gene TRBJ2-1; maybe TRBD2 (6 bases). Germline V gives CDR1 SGHRS, CDR2 YFSETQ. The CDR3 has 14 amino acids. V lost 4 bases and J 0 bases, leaving 8 bases between the germline ends. The CDR3: CASSHGSSYNEQFF. CDR3 in DNA: TGCGCCAGCAGCCACGGGAGCTCCTACAATGAGCAGTTCTTC.

The chain has TRBV5-6 and TRBJ1-1; 11 positions match TRBD1. With 9 bases clipped from V and 6 bases from J, the junction kept 10 bases outside the gene matches. CDR1 is SGHDT, CDR2 YYEEEE, per germline. This CDR3 has 14 residues. CDR3 in amino acids: CATPRTGGGSEAFF. In DNA, the CDR3 is TGTGCCACCCCTAGGACAGGGGGCGGGTCTGAAGCTTTCTTT. Full variable domain (outside the CDR3, taken from reference TRBV5-6 and TRBJ1-1): DAGVTQSPTHLIKTRGQQVTLRCSPKSGHDTVSWYQQALGQGPQFIFQYYEEEERQRGNFPDRFSGHQFPNYSSELNVNALLLGDSALYLCATPRTGGGSEAFFGQGTRLTVV.

The V gene is TRBV6-6, the J gene TRBJ1-1; TRBD1 aligns across 8 bases. Germline V CDR1 and CDR2: MNHNY, SVGAGI (reference sequence). The V and J ends lost 5 bases and 0 bases, in that order; junction bases with no gene match: 5. The CDR3 is 15 amino acids. The CDR3: CASSAQGALNTEAFF. The CDR3 bases are TGTGCCAGCAGTGCCCAGGGGGCCCTGAACACTGAAGCTTTCTTT.

The CDR3 loop reads CASSLVGDNSPLHF. CDR3 coding DNA: TGTGCCAGCAGCTTGGTCGGGGATAATTCACCCCTCCACTTT. The chain links TRBV5-5 to TRBJ1-6; D is ambiguous. With 0 bases removed from V and 5 bases from J, the gap between germline ends came to 6 bases. CDR3 length: 14 amino acids. The germline V gene has CDR1 SGHKS and CDR2 YYEKEE (reference sequence).

The chain couples TRBV2 to TRBJ2-3, with 9 bases fitting TRBD1. The CDR3 is 14 amino acids. Germline V gene lookup returns CDR1 SNHLY and CDR2 FYNNEI. Trimming took 7 bases from V and 2 from J; bases not matched to a gene: 4. The CDR3 DNA reads as TGTGCCAGCACCGGACAGGGGAACACAGATACGCAGTATTTT. It yields the protein CASTGQGNTDTQYF.

The chain has TRBV27 and TRBJ2-5; a weak D match, TRBD1 (5 bases). Trimming cost V 1 base and J 4 bases, with 10 bases left between them. This CDR3 comprises 14 residues. Germline-derived CDR1 and CDR2 are MNHEY and SMNVEV (reference sequence). The CDR3 coding sequence is TGTGCCAGCAGTTTATATGCAGGGATAGAGACCCAGTACTTC. It translates to CASSLYAGIETQYF.

The J gene is TRBJ1-5, the V gene TRBV4-3; maybe TRBD1 (5 bases). The CDR3 covers 14 residues. Germline-derived CDR1 and CDR2 are LGHNA and YSLEER. The ends were cut back, 3 bases at V and 5 bases at J, with 11 bases in the middle. The CDR3 sequence: CASSQDGAYQPQHF. The CDR3 DNA follows: TGCGCCAGCAGCCAGGACGGGGCTTATCAGCCCCAGCATTTT.

This clone was picked up one time. The chain has TRBV10-1 and TRBJ1-2; the D gene is possibly TRBD1 (5 bases). Trimming pared 8 bases from V and 7 bases from J, leaving 17 bases between. Germline V lookup: CDR1 WNHNN, CDR2 SYGVQD (reference sequence). The CDR3 has 13 amino acids. The CDR3, as DNA: TGCGCCAGCGGGGGACCGCCCGTAACTGGCTACACCTTC. It is translated as CASGGPPVTGYTF.

This rearrangement joins TRBV9 to TRBJ2-2; unclear D gene. Germline V gene sequence: CDR1 SGDLS, CDR2 YYNGEE. The CDR3 totals 12 residues. Trimming removed 3 bases at V and 2 bases at J, with 2 bases between. CDR3: CASSANTGELFF. CDR3 DNA: TGTGCCAGCAGCGCAAACACCGGGGAGCTGTTTTTT.

V gene TRBV9 combines with J gene TRBJ2-7; D remains ambiguous. V was pared by 0 bases and J by 0 bases, with 7 bases between. The CDR3 spans 14 residues. The germline V gene has CDR1 SGDLS and CDR2 YYNGEE. The CDR3 spells CASSVVSSSYEQYF. Here the CDR3 DNA reads TGTGCCAGCAGCGTAGTGAGTTCCTCCTACGAGCAGTACTTC.

This sequence joins TRBV4-3 and TRBJ2-1; the D call may be TRBD1 or TRBD2 (5 bases each). CDR1 is LGHNA, CDR2 YSLEER, per germline. The V end was cut by 4 bases, the J end by 3 bases, with 16 bases between. The CDR3 is 16 residues long. CDR3 residues: CASSPHLGASYNEQFF. The CDR3, as DNA: TGCGCCAGCAGCCCACACCTCGGGGCCAGCTACAATGAGCAGTTCTTC.

V gene TRBV7-6 combines with J gene TRBJ1-5; D ambiguous. V was cut by 4 bases and J by 2 bases, with 9 bases left in between. The CDR3 has 14 residues. CDR1 and CDR2 from the germline V gene are SGHVS and FNYEAQ. The CDR3 bases are TGTGCCAGCAGCTCAGGATATGGCAATCAGCCCCAGCATTTT. Translation: CASSSGYGNQPQHF.

About this clone itself: Mismatch with germline at one junction end may stem from a read error. This sample also contains other DNA sequences that code for the same CDR3. The chain has TRBV13 and TRBJ1-3; D ambiguous. CDR3 length equals 15 residues. In germline, CDR1 is PRHDT, CDR2 FYEKMQ (reference sequence). The CDR3, as DNA: TGCGCCAGCAGCCCGCCGAGACTCTCTGGAAACACCATATATTTT. This encodes CASSPPRLSGNTIYF.

The chain employs TRBV15 and TRBJ2-2, with D perhaps TRBD1 or TRBD2 (5 bases each). The CDR3 length is 15 residues. The V and J ends lost 0 bases and 0 bases respectively, with 5 bases between them. Germline CDR1 and CDR2: LNHNV and YYDKDF (reference sequence). The CDR3 DNA reads as TGTGCCACCAGCAGAGAGGGACCGAACACCGGGGAGCTGTTTTTT. It is translated as CATSREGPNTGELFF. Variable domain in full (rest from reference TRBV15 and TRBJ2-2): DAMVIQNPRYQVTQFGKPVTLSCSQTLNHNVMYWYQQKSSQAPKLLFHYYDKDFNNEADTPDNFQSRRPNTSFCFLDIRSPGLGDTAMYLCATSREGPNTGELFFGEGSRLTVL.